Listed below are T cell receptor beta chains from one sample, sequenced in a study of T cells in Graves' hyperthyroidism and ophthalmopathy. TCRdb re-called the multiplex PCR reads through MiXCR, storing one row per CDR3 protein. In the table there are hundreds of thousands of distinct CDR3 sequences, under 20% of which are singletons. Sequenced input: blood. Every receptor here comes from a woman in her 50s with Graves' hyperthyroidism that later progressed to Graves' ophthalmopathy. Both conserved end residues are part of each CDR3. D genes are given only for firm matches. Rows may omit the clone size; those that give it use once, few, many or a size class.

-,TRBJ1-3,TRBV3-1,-,CASSQDAAWTVGNTIYF,TGTGCCAGCAGCCAAGATGCCGCGTGGACAGTTGGAAACACCATATATTTT
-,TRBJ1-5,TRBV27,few,CASSLTNSNQPQHF,TGTGCCAGCAGCCTAACTAATAGCAATCAGCCCCAGCATTTT
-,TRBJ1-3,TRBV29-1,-,CSVEGGNTIYF,TGCAGCGTTGAAGGAGGAAACACCATATATTTT
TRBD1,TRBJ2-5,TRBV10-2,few,CASSRQGTETQYF,TGCGCCAGCAGCCGACAGGGGACAGAGACCCAGTACTTC
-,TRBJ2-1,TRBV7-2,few,CASSLAGSLNEQFF,TGTGCCAGCAGCCTAGCTGGCTCCCTCAATGAGCAGTTCTTC
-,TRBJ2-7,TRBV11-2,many,CASSPRQDWVSYEQYF,TGTGCCAGCAGCCCCCGACAGGACTGGGTCTCCTACGAGCAGTACTTC
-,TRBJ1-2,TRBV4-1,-,CASSQEWRDYGYTF,TGCGCCAGCAGCCAAGAATGGCGGGACTATGGCTACACCTTC
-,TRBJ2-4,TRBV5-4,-,CASSSAGTAKNIQYF,TGTGCCAGCAGCTCTGCCGGGACAGCCAAAAACATTCAGTACTTC
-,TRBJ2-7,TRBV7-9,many,CAILAPGAYEQYF,TGTGCCATCCTAGCACCAGGGGCCTACGAGCAGTACTTC
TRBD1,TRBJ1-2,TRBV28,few,CASSSLPGQGSGYTF,TGTGCCAGCAGTTCACTCCCGGGACAGGGGTCTGGCTACACCTTC
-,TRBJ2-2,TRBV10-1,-,CASSEGEGELFF,TGCGCCAGCAGTGAGGGGGAGGGGGAGCTGTTTTTT
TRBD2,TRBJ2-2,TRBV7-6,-,CASSLGPAGANTGELFF,TGTGCCAGCAGCTTAGGCCCGGCGGGGGCGAACACCGGGGAGCTGTTTTTT
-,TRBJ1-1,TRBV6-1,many,CASTPIRDPDLEAFF,TGTGCCAGCACGCCAATCAGGGATCCAGACCTTGAAGCTTTCTTT
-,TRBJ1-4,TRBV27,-,CASSWTASLEKLFF,TGTGCCAGCAGTTGGACAGCTTCCCTAGAAAAACTGTTTTTT
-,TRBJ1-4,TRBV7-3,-,CASSPGRRANEKLFF,TGTGCCAGCAGCCCCGGACGGCGGGCAAATGAAAAACTGTTTTTT
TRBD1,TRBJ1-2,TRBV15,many,CATSRTGDRSYGYTF,TGTGCCACCAGCAGGACAGGGGACAGGAGCTATGGCTACACCTTC
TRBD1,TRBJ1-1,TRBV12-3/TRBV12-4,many,CASRRQGGSEAFF,TGTGCCAGCAGGAGACAGGGAGGTTCTGAAGCTTTCTTT
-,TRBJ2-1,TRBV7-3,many,CASSPRRSNSYNEQFF,TGTGCCAGCAGCCCTAGGCGCAGTAACTCCTACAATGAGCAGTTCTTC
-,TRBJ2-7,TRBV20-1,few,CSARDTDLSYEQYF,TGCAGTGCTAGAGATACGGACCTATCCTACGAGCAGTACTTC
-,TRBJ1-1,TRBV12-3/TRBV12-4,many,CASRGGGGTEAFF,TGTGCCAGCCGAGGGGGAGGTGGCACTGAAGCTTTCTTT
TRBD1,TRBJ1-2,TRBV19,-,CASSYPGTAYGYTF,TGTGCCAGTAGTTACCCCGGGACAGCCTATGGCTACACCTTC
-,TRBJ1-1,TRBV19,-,CASSIIGLKNTEAFF,TGTGCCAGTAGTATTATCGGCCTAAAGAACACTGAAGCTTTCTTT
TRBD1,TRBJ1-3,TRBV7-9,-,CASSLTGTASGNTIYF,TGTGCCAGCAGCTTGACGGGGACAGCCTCTGGAAACACCATATATTTT
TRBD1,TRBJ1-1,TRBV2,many,CASRGTGNTEAFF,TGTGCCAGCAGAGGGACAGGGAACACTGAAGCTTTCTTT
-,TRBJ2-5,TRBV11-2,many,CASSPRWGQETQYF,TGTGCCAGCAGCCCCCGGTGGGGCCAAGAGACCCAGTACTTC
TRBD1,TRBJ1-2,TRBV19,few,CASSIVQGEGYGYTF,TGTGCCAGTAGTATAGTACAGGGGGAAGGCTATGGCTACACCTTC
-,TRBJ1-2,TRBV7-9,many,CASSLASAVYGYTF,TGTGCCAGCAGCTTAGCTTCGGCTGTCTATGGCTACACCTTC
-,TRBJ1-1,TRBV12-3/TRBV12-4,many,CASSLDSIEAFF,TGTGCCAGCAGTTTAGACAGCATTGAAGCTTTCTTT
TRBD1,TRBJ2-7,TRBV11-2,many,CASSSNSGQAYEQYF,TGTGCCAGCAGCAGTAATTCGGGACAGGCCTACGAGCAGTACTTC
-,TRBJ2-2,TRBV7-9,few,CASSPRGGNGELFF,TGTGCCAGCAGCCCCCGGGGCGGCAACGGGGAGCTGTTTTTT
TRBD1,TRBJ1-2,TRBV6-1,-,CASRKTGVNGYTF,TGTGCCAGCAGGAAGACAGGGGTGAATGGCTACACCTTC
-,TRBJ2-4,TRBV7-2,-,CASSLDPWAKNIQYF,TGTGCCAGCAGCTTAGACCCTTGGGCCAAAAACATTCAGTACTTC
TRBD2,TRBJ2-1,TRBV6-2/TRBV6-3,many,CASRTSGGAGEQFF,TGTGCCAGCAGGACTAGCGGGGGGGCTGGTGAGCAGTTCTTC
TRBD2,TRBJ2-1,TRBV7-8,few,CASSATSGGGYNEQFF,TGTGCCAGCAGCGCCACTAGCGGGGGGGGGTACAATGAGCAGTTCTTC
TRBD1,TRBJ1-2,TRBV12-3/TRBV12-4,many,CASSFGRGPGYTF,TGTGCCAGCAGTTTTGGCAGGGGGCCGGGCTACACCTTC
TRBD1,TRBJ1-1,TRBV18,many,CASSTRDRNTEAFF,TGTGCCAGCTCAACCCGGGACAGAAACACTGAAGCTTTCTTT
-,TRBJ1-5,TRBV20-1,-,CSAHRVNGNQPQHF,TGCAGTGCACACAGGGTTAATGGCAATCAGCCCCAGCATTTT
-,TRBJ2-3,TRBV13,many,CASVRGRLITQYF,TGTGCCAGCGTGAGGGGCCGGCTTATTACGCAGTATTTT
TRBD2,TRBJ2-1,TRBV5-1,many,CASSLRSAGGPYEQFF,TGCGCCAGCAGCTTGCGGTCAGCGGGGGGGCCCTATGAGCAGTTCTTC
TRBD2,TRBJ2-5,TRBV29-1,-,CSVEGGREETQYF,TGCAGCGTTGAAGGGGGGAGGGAAGAGACCCAGTACTTC
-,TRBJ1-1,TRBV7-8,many,CASSFRLGSDAEAFF,TGTGCCAGCAGCTTTCGGTTGGGGTCGGACGCTGAAGCTTTCTTT
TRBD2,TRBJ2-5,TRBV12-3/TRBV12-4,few,CASSTARGAQYF,TGTGCCAGCAGCACTGCTCGGGGGGCCCAGTACTTC
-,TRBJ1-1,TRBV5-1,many,CASKQGLANTEAFF,TGCGCCAGCAAGCAAGGGTTGGCGAACACTGAAGCTTTCTTT
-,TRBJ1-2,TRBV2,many,CASRVTHRDGYTF,TGTGCCAGCAGGGTAACTCACAGGGATGGCTACACCTTC
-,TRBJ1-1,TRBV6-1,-,CASTTGPRGAGEAFF,TGTGCCAGCACCACGGGTCCGCGGGGGGCGGGTGAAGCTTTCTTT
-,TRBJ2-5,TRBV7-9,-,CASSLMGGGTPPVETQYF,TGTGCCAGCAGCTTAATGGGGGGGGGGACACCACCCGTTGAGACCCAGTACTTC
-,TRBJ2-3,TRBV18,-,CASSREPMTYTQYF,TGTGCCAGCTCACGGGAGCCAATGACTTATACGCAGTATTTT
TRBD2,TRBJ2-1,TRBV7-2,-,CASSLGSSGRAWAPNEQFF,TGTGCCAGCAGCTTAGGGTCCAGCGGGAGGGCCTGGGCCCCCAATGAGCAGTTCTTC
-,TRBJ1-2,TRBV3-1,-,CASSQPRTRGETNYGYTF,TGTGCCAGCAGCCAACCCCGGACACGTGGGGAAACTAACTATGGCTACACCTTC
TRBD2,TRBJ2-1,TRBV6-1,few,CASSGRTSGVQFF,TGTGCCAGCAGCGGACGGACTAGCGGGGTGCAGTTCTTC
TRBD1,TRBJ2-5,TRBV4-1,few,CASSQDWSGGPVETQYF,TGCGCCAGCAGCCAAGATTGGTCAGGGGGACCCGTGGAGACCCAGTACTTC
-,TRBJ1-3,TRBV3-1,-,CASSQDLRISGNTIYF,TGTGCCAGCAGCCAAGATCTGCGGATCTCTGGAAACACCATATATTTT
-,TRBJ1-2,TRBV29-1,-,CSVKRTAGYTF,TGCAGCGTGAAGAGGACAGCTGGCTACACCTTC
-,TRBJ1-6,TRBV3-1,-,CASSRDRESSYNSPLHF,TGTGCCAGCAGCCGAGATCGGGAGAGCTCCTATAATTCACCCCTCCACTTT
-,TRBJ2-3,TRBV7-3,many,CASSPTGSKADTQYF,TGTGCCAGCAGCCCCACAGGGTCCAAGGCAGATACGCAGTATTTT
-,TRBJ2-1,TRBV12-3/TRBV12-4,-,CASTGPGQQFF,TGTGCCAGCACCGGTCCGGGACAGCAGTTCTTC
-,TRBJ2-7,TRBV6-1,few,CASSGYRGYEQYF,TGTGCCAGCAGTGGATACCGTGGCTACGAGCAGTACTTC
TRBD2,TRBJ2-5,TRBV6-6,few,CASSHSWEGETQYF,TGTGCCAGCAGTCACTCGTGGGAGGGGGAGACCCAGTACTTC
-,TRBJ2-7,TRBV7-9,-,CASSGGEQYF,TGTGCCAGCAGCGGGGGCGAGCAGTACTTC
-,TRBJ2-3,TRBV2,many,CASSERGSTDTQYF,TGTGCCAGCAGTGAAAGGGGCAGCACAGATACGCAGTATTTT